Following are 17 T cell receptor beta chains from one sample sequenced in a study of cytomegalovirus exposure and HLA in healthy donors. The PCR was carried out with 60 Vbeta primers and 13 Jbeta primers. The assay was immunoSEQ multiplex PCR, and TCRdb's table has in-frame clones only and misses some. Of around 150,000 clones detected, roughly three quarters appear once; the ten largest clones hold 5.1%. The sequencing sample was made of PBMCs. The receptors stem from a male donor in good health and CMV-seronegative.

This rearrangement joins TRBV18 to TRBJ1-1, with TRBD1 matching over 8 bases. With 8 bases clipped from V and 4 bases from J, the junction kept 6 bases outside the gene matches. The length of the CDR3 is 13 residues. Germline V lookup: CDR1 KGHSH, CDR2 LQKENI. The CDR3 region is CASTQGAGTEAFF. The CDR3 coding sequence is TGTGCCAGCACTCAGGGGGCAGGCACTGAAGCTTTCTTT.

The CDR3 region has the DNA TGCGCCAGCAGCTTGGCAGGGAACAATGAGCAGTTCTTC. It specifies CASSLAGNNEQFF. The chain has TRBV5-1 and TRBJ2-1, with D possibly matching TRBD1 (5 bases). This CDR3 spans 13 amino acids. Germline CDR1 reads SGHRS; CDR2 reads YFSETQ. V gave up 0 bases and J gave up 5 bases, with 6 bases separating them.

The sample holds a few counts of this clone. This sequence joins TRBV15 and TRBJ1-6, with a possible D match to TRBD1 (5 bases). This CDR3 has 15 residues. Germline CDR1 is LNHNV and CDR2 is YYDKDF (reference sequence). V gave up 3 bases and J gave up 9 bases, with 15 bases separating them. The CDR3 DNA reads as TGTGCCACCAGCAGGATTAACAGGTTTGCTTCACCCCTCCACTTT. This translates into CATSRINRFASPLHF.

The count of this clone is one. The chain has TRBV27 and TRBJ2-5, with D maybe TRBD1 (6 bases). Gene TRBJ2-7 matches the end of the DNA better, so the J call may be wrong. Germline CDR1 reads MNHEY; CDR2 reads SMNVEV (reference sequence). This CDR3 spans 17 amino acids. CDR3 region: CASSPIRNRDNDLEQYF. The CDR3 DNA is TGTGCCAGCAGCCCTATCCGAAACCGGGACAATGACCTCGAGCAGTACTTC.

V gene TRBV5-1 combines with J gene TRBJ2-2; D unclear. Trimming shortened V by 0 bases and J by 5 bases, and 5 bases separated the two germline ends. Germline V gives CDR1 SGHRS, CDR2 YFSETQ. This CDR3 comprises 13 residues. CDR3 sequence: CASSLAETGELFF. The CDR3 coding sequence is TGCGCCAGCAGCTTGGCAGAAACCGGGGAGCTGTTTTTT.

This clone has a handful of counts. The V gene is TRBV9, the J gene TRBJ2-1, with TRBD1 as a possible D gene (6 bases). V lost 4 bases, J lost 0 bases, and 17 bases lay in between. Germline CDR1 SGDLS, CDR2 YYNGEE. This CDR3 is 17 amino acids long. This chain's CDR3 is CASSPRDTRSSYNEQFF. In nucleotides, the CDR3 is TGTGCCAGCAGCCCCCGGGACACTCGATCCTCCTACAATGAGCAGTTCTTC.

V and J are TRBV6-1 and TRBJ1-1; D not certain. The CDR3 has 13 amino acids. The V gene lost 2 bases and the J gene lost 2 bases, with 6 bases spanning the gap. Germline CDR1 and CDR2: MNHNS and SASEGT. Here the CDR3 reads CASSELPNTEAFF. The CDR3, as DNA: TGTGCCAGCAGTGAACTCCCCAACACTGAAGCTTTCTTT.

The sample holds one count of this clone. The rearrangement links TRBV9 to TRBJ1-6; D might be TRBD1 (6 bases). V dropped 0 bases and J dropped 5 bases, with 9 bases sitting between them. In germline, CDR1 is SGDLS, CDR2 YYNGEE. The CDR3 runs 15 residues. The CDR3: CASSVGTADNSPLHF. CDR3 nucleotides: TGTGCCAGCAGCGTAGGGACAGCAGATAATTCACCCCTCCACTTT.

This clone appeared a few times. V is TRBV10-2 and J is TRBJ1-1; maybe TRBD1 (6 bases). Germline V CDR1 and CDR2: WSHSY, SAAADI. Between the trimmed V and J ends, which lost 11 bases and 5 bases, there was a span of 21 bases. This CDR3 is 14 amino acids long. The CDR3 region has the DNA TGCGCCTCTCAGCTAGCGGGGGGCGGAACTGAAGCTTTCTTT. This encodes CASQLAGGGTEAFF.

A remark on this clone: Within the sample, other DNA sequences also encode this same CDR3. This chain uses TRBV30 with TRBJ1-5; D gene ambiguous. Between the trimmed V and J ends, which lost 0 bases and 4 bases, there was a span of 7 bases. Germline CDR1 GTSNPN, CDR2 SVGIG (reference sequence). The CDR3 spans 13 residues. The CDR3 here is CAWSVRGNQPQHF. The CDR3 nucleotides are TGTGCCTGGAGTGTACGGGGAAATCAGCCCCAGCATTTT.

V gene TRBV2 combines with J gene TRBJ2-3, with 9 bases identical to TRBD1. V lost 8 bases to trimming and J lost 1 base; unmatched junction nucleotides: 4. CDR1 is SNHLY, CDR2 FYNNEI, per germline. CDR3 size: 14 residues. DNA of the CDR3: TGTGCCAGCCGGACAGGGGAAGGCACAGATACGCAGTATTTT. Its translation: CASRTGEGTDTQYF.

The chain combines TRBV7-9 with TRBJ1-1, with TRBD1 matching 9 bases. J lost 1 base, V lost 1 base, and 4 bases had no gene match. Germline V gives CDR1 SEHNR, CDR2 FQNEAQ (reference sequence). The CDR3 has 16 residues. The CDR3 region has the DNA TGTGCCAGCAGCTTAGACAGGGGGCCATCGAACACTGAAGCTTTCTTT. Protein sequence: CASSLDRGPSNTEAFF.

The gene calls are TRBV6-5 and TRBJ2-1, with D possibly TRBD2 on 5 matching bases. The CDR3 loop spans 15 amino acids. V lost 5 bases and J lost 1, with 12 bases in between. Per the germline V gene, CDR1 is MNHEY and CDR2 is SVGAGI. The CDR3 region is CASSHGLKSYNEQFF. The CDR3 region has the DNA TGTGCCAGCAGTCACGGACTGAAGTCCTACAATGAGCAGTTCTTC.

The CDR3 region has the DNA TGTGCCAGCAGCTTCTACGGGACAGGGGGGAGGGAGACCCAGTACTTC. Translated: CASSFYGTGGRETQYF. The rearrangement links TRBV5-4 to TRBJ2-5; 11 bases map to TRBD1. V lost 2 bases to trimming and J lost 5 bases; unmatched junction nucleotides: 8. Looked up from germline, CDR1 is SGHNT and CDR2 is YYREEE (reference sequence). This CDR3 region has 16 residues.

This clone was detected a few times. This chain links TRBV7-2 with TRBJ1-3; 8 bases fit TRBD1. The CDR3 covers 16 residues. The ends lost 4 bases at V and 0 bases at J; junction bases unmatched: 5. Germline loops: CDR1 SGHTA, CDR2 FQGNSA. CDR3 sequence reads: CASSYSGGYSGNTIYF. The CDR3 nucleotides read TGTGCCAGCAGCTACTCAGGGGGCTACTCTGGAAACACCATATATTTT.

This sequence joins TRBV2 and TRBJ1-4, with 7 bases that match TRBD1. Germline trimming cut 6 bases from V and 8 bases from J; bases unmatched to any gene: 9. The CDR3 loop spans 14 amino acids. The germline gives CDR1 SNHLY, CDR2 FYNNEI. CDR3 nucleotide sequence: TGTGCCAGCAGCCAGACAGGGCCGAGGGAAAAACTGTTTTTT. This translates into CASSQTGPREKLFF.

The V call is TRBV2, the J call TRBJ1-3; no clear D gene. The CDR3 contains 13 residues. Germline V gene lookup returns CDR1 SNHLY and CDR2 FYNNEI. The V end was cut by 6 bases, the J end by 4 bases, with 10 bases between. CDR3: CASRRVLGNTIYF. DNA of the CDR3: TGTGCCAGCAGGAGGGTACTCGGAAACACCATATATTTT.